The 30 T cell receptor beta chains below were found in one sample sequenced in a study of beta chain features in type 1 diabetes. Overall study results and limits: Moderately but significantly shorter TCRB CDR3s were found in Type 1 diabetes patients in all four CD4+ subsets.

For these TCRs, the target antigens are not known. Since all of the isolated RNA was reverse transcribed, expressed TCRB transcripts were what got sequenced. Clones were read by immunoSEQ multiplex PCR, and TCRdb kept only the in-frame ones, dropping some. The table lists under 300,000 clones, about 20% of them singletons. The specimen was naive CD4+ T cells from blood. These receptors were collected from a woman in her thirties or forties with type 1 diabetes.

This clone has only a few counts. The genes are TRBV29-1 and TRBJ2-5; the D gene is possibly TRBD2 (6 bases). The V end lost 7 bases, the J end lost 4 bases, and 16 bases lay between the germline ends. Germline V gene lookup returns CDR1 SQVTM and CDR2 ANQGSEA. The CDR3 runs to 13 residues. The CDR3 sequence is CSAGTSGGETQYF. CDR3 in DNA: TGCAGCGCCGGGACCTCCGGGGGAGAGACCCAGTACTTC.

The count of this clone is one. This chain uses TRBV19 with TRBJ1-5; no clear D gene. This CDR3 is 16 amino acids long. Trimming stripped 2 bases from V and 4 bases from J, with 15 bases between. Per the germline V gene, CDR1 is LNHDA and CDR2 is SQIVND (reference sequence). The DNA of the CDR3 is TGTGCCAGTAGTATACTAGGAATAGCACGGAATCAGCCCCAGCATTTT. Translation gives CASSILGIARNQPQHF.

The V gene is TRBV13, the J gene TRBJ1-3; 11 positions agree with TRBD1. Losses at the gene ends were 5 bases for V and 8 bases for J; bases not matched to a gene: 8. CDR1 is PRHDT and CDR2 is FYEKMQ in the germline V gene (reference sequence). CDR3 length equals 15 residues. The CDR3 DNA reads as TGTGCCAGCAGCCCCGGGACAGGGGGTTCCGACACCATATATTTT. It specifies CASSPGTGGSDTIYF.

This clone was recorded a few times. The chain uses TRBV14 and TRBJ2-7, with 8 positions matching TRBD1. The length of the CDR3 is 14 residues. The trim removed 1 base at V and 1 base at J, leaving 0 bases unmatched. CDR1 is SGHDN and CDR2 is FVKESK in the germline V gene. Here the CDR3 reads CASSQGTGSYEQYF. CDR3 nucleotide sequence: TGTGCCAGCAGCCAAGGGACAGGGTCCTACGAGCAGTACTTC.

The table lists this clone with a few counts. The gene calls are TRBV4-3 and TRBJ1-2; unclear D gene. The CDR3 has 13 amino acids. The germline V gene has CDR1 LGHNA and CDR2 YSLEER. V lost 3 bases and J lost 10, with 15 bases in between. The CDR3 loop reads CASSHVGSADYTF. The CDR3 nucleotides read TGCGCCAGCAGCCATGTCGGGTCGGCGGACTACACCTTC.

CDR3 bases: TGTGCCTGGAGTTCCGGACTAGCGGGATCCACAGATACGCAGTATTTT. Translation: CAWSSGLAGSTDTQYF. The rearrangement uses TRBV30 and TRBJ2-3; TRBD2 matches 12 bases. CDR1 GTSNPN and CDR2 SVGIG come from the germline V gene (reference sequence). This CDR3 has 16 residues. Unmatched junction bases numbered 5, after V lost 2 bases and J lost 2 bases.

The DNA for the CDR3 is TGTGCCAGCAGTTTAACAGGGGCGGCCCAAGAGACCCAGTACTTC. This translates into CASSLTGAAQETQYF. V and J are TRBV28 and TRBJ2-5; TRBD1 matches 7 bases. The CDR3 sequence is 15 residues long. CDR1 is MDHEN, CDR2 SYDVKM, per germline. The J segment lost 1 base and the V segment lost 2 bases, leaving 4 bases of the junction unmatched. Together with reference TRBV28 and TRBJ2-5, the CDR3 gives the full variable domain: DVKVTQSSRYLVKRTGEKVFLECVQDMDHENMFWYRQDPGLGLRLIYFSYDVKMKEKGDIPEGYSVSREKKERFSLILESASTNQTSMYLCASSLTGAAQETQYFGPGTRLLVL.

This clone has more than one count but fewer than ten. V gene TRBV23-1 combines with J gene TRBJ1-6; no reliable D call. TRBV23-1 is identified as an open reading frame with a role that is uncertain. This CDR3 is built from 14 residues. V lost 7 bases to trimming and J lost 7 bases, with 14 bases between them. This CDR3 is CASTDTDENSPLHF. The DNA for the CDR3 is TGCGCCAGCACAGACACGGATGAAAATTCACCCCTCCACTTT.

Only a few counts were recorded for this clone. V gene TRBV7-9 combines with J gene TRBJ2-3, with 10 bases lining up with TRBD2. Germline trimming cut 5 bases from V and 3 bases from J; bases unmatched to any gene: 8. The CDR3 covers 16 residues. The V gene's germline CDR1 is SEHNR and CDR2 FQNEAQ (reference sequence). The CDR3 sequence: CASSLGLAVTTDTQYF. The CDR3 DNA reads as TGTGCCAGCAGCCTCGGACTAGCGGTAACAACAGATACGCAGTATTTT.

This clone turned up a few times. This chain links TRBV5-1 with TRBJ1-5; D is ambiguous. The V end lost 4 bases, the J end lost 4 bases, and 9 bases lay between the germline ends. The CDR3 consists of 13 residues. In germline, CDR1 is SGHRS, CDR2 YFSETQ. In DNA form, the CDR3 reads TGCGCCAGCAGCATGGACGGGAATCAGCCCCAGCATTTT. The encoded protein is CASSMDGNQPQHF.

This clone has a handful of counts. This chain connects TRBV6-6 to TRBJ1-1; D call uncertain. Germline CDR1 is MNHNY and CDR2 is SVGAGI (reference sequence). The germline V and J ends were trimmed by 6 bases and 8 bases, with 10 bases remaining between them. The CDR3 runs 11 residues. The CDR3 loop reads CASSPWAEAFF. In nucleotides, the CDR3 is TGTGCCAGCAGCCCCTGGGCCGAAGCTTTCTTT.

This clone was observed a handful of times. The gene calls are TRBV28 and TRBJ2-1; TRBD2 matches at 14 bases. Per germline, CDR1 MDHEN and CDR2 SYDVKM. The CDR3 is 15 amino acids. The trim removed 6 bases at V and 6 bases at J, leaving 4 bases unmatched. The CDR3 nucleotides read TGTGCCAGCAGACTGGGACTAGCGGGGGCCAATGAGCAGTTCTTC. This translates into CASRLGLAGANEQFF.

The CDR3 DNA reads as TGTGCCAGCACCCGAGGCGGGAACACTGAAGCTTTCTTT. This sequence encodes CASTRGGNTEAFF. This chain joins TRBV6-5 and TRBJ1-1; D uncertain. V shed 7 bases and J shed 1 base, with 10 bases lying between them. The CDR3 is 13 amino acids. The germline V gene has CDR1 MNHEY and CDR2 SVGAGI.

This clone was counted a few times. This chain links TRBV6-5 with TRBJ2-2, with 9 bases matching TRBD1. Germline CDR1 and CDR2: MNHEY and SVGAGI. The V segment lost 7 bases and the J segment 4 bases; nucleotides outside the gene matches: 4. CDR3 length: 14 amino acids. CDR3 loop: CASIGTGPTGELFF. The CDR3 bases are TGTGCCAGCATCGGGACAGGGCCCACCGGGGAGCTGTTTTTT.

This clone came up a few times. The CDR3 bases are TGTGCTTTTTTAGCGGGGGCACCCTCCTACGAGCAGTACTTC. Translation: CAFLAGAPSYEQYF. The chain couples TRBV30 to TRBJ2-7; TRBD2 matches 9 bases. There are 14 residues in the CDR3. The germline V gene has CDR1 GTSNPN and CDR2 SVGIG (reference sequence). The full variable domain, in which reference TRBV30 and TRBJ2-7 provide the parts outside the CDR3, is SQTIHQWPATLVQPVGSPLSLECTVEGTSNPNLYWYRQAAGRGLQLLFYSVGIGQISSEVPQNLSASRPQDRQFILSSKKLLLSDSGFYLCAFLAGAPSYEQYFGPGTRLTVT.

V gene TRBV28 combines with J gene TRBJ1-5; tentative D call: TRBD1 (6 bases). V was cut by 5 bases and J by 6 bases, with 17 bases left in between. The CDR3 spans 15 residues. Germline CDR1 and CDR2: MDHEN and SYDVKM. CDR3 loop: CASSRGPQGSQPQHF. The CDR3, as DNA: TGTGCCAGCAGTCGGGGCCCACAGGGTAGTCAGCCCCAGCATTTT.

This chain connects TRBV9 to TRBJ1-2; TRBD1 is a possible D gene (5 bases). Germline V CDR1 and CDR2: SGDLS, YYNGEE. There are 14 residues in the CDR3. Trimming took 0 bases from V and 2 from J, leaving 8 bases between them. The CDR3 DNA reads as TGTGCCAGCAGCGTAGCAGGGCCCAACTATGGCTACACCTTC. Protein sequence: CASSVAGPNYGYTF.

This clone was detected only a few times. V and J are TRBV28 and TRBJ1-2; 8 nucleotides agree with TRBD1. The germline CDR1 and CDR2 sequences are MDHEN and SYDVKM. J was trimmed by 6 bases and V by 5 bases; bases with no gene match: 5. The CDR3 length is 13 residues. The CDR3 DNA is TGTGCCAGCAGTCCGGGACAGGCGGATGGCTACACCTTC. Translation gives CASSPGQADGYTF.

The chain recombines TRBV23-1 with TRBJ2-1; 10 positions agree with TRBD1. TRBV23-1 is noted as an ORF with a role that remains uncertain. This CDR3 has 16 residues. Trimming took 8 bases from V and 1 from J; bases not matched to a gene: 8. CDR3 loop: CASCTEDRGSYNEQFF. In DNA, the CDR3 is TGCGCCAGCTGCACCGAGGACAGGGGGTCCTACAATGAGCAGTTCTTC.

The count of this clone is one. V usage is TRBV2 and J usage is TRBJ2-1; 9 bases are shared with TRBD1. The length of the CDR3 is 15 residues. Losses at the gene ends were 6 bases for V and 15 bases for J; bases not matched to a gene: 18. The germline V gene has CDR1 SNHLY and CDR2 FYNNEI. The DNA for the CDR3 is TGTGCCAGCAGGATCGGGACAGGGTTGAGCTTCCAGGGGTTCTTC. It yields the protein CASRIGTGLSFQGFF.

This chain joins TRBV6-6 and TRBJ1-1; no reliable D call. CDR1 and CDR2 (germline): MNHNY, SVGAGI (reference sequence). The CDR3 has 11 residues. V lost 2 bases and J lost 6, with 4 bases in between. The CDR3 nucleotides read TGTGCCAGCAGTTACCCTTCTGAAGCTTTCTTT. This sequence encodes CASSYPSEAFF.

The rearrangement joins TRBV7-2 to TRBJ2-2; D is unresolved. CDR3 length equals 13 residues. Germline V gene lookup returns CDR1 SGHTA and CDR2 FQGNSA. Deletions cut 4 bases from V and 6 bases from J, with 9 bases between. The CDR3, as DNA: TGTGCCAGCAGCTCTGGCTCCGCCGGGGAGCTGTTTTTT. Its protein is CASSSGSAGELFF. The full variable domain, its missing parts supplied by reference TRBV7-2 and TRBJ2-2, is GAGVSQSPSNKVTEKGKDVELRCDPISGHTALYWYRQSLGQGLEFLIYFQGNSAPDKSGLPSDRFSAERTGGSVSTLTIQRTQQEDSAVYLCASSSGSAGELFFGEGSRLTVL.

The rearrangement uses TRBV5-1 and TRBJ2-1; a possible D gene is TRBD1 (6 bases). With 7 bases removed from V and 0 bases from J, the gap between germline ends came to 14 bases. The germline V gene has CDR1 SGHRS and CDR2 YFSETQ. This CDR3 contains 15 residues. DNA of the CDR3: TGCGCCAGCGCGTCAGGGGATCGCTCCTACAATGAGCAGTTCTTC. This sequence encodes CASASGDRSYNEQFF. Complete variable domain (other parts from reference TRBV5-1 and TRBJ2-1): KAGVTQTPRYLIKTRGQQVTLSCSPISGHRSVSWYQQTPGQGLQFLFEYFSETQRNKGNFPGRFSGRQFSNSRSEMNVSTLELGDSALYLCASASGDRSYNEQFFGPGTRLTVL.

This chain uses TRBV9 with TRBJ1-1; the D gene is possibly TRBD1 (5 bases). Per germline, CDR1 SGDLS and CDR2 YYNGEE. The CDR3 is 15 amino acids. V was trimmed by 7 bases and J by 2 bases, leaving 18 bases between them. The CDR3 DNA sequence: TGTGCCAGCGGGGATGTTTGGGGCCAAAACACTGAAGCTTTCTTT. Amino acid sequence: CASGDVWGQNTEAFF.

The chain joins TRBV2 to TRBJ2-5; D is unresolved. Trimming pared 2 bases from V and 1 base from J, leaving 8 bases between. The length of the CDR3 is 14 residues. Germline V gene data show CDR1 as SNHLY and CDR2 as FYNNEI. The CDR3 sequence is CASSEWATQETQYF. DNA for the CDR3: TGTGCCAGCAGTGAATGGGCAACCCAAGAGACCCAGTACTTC.

The V gene is TRBV7-3, the J gene TRBJ2-1, with TRBD2 matching over 10 bases. CDR1 is SGHTA, CDR2 FQGTGA, per germline. Germline trimming cut 6 bases from V and 10 bases from J; bases unmatched to any gene: 12. CDR3 length equals 15 residues. The CDR3 loop reads CASSSIAGGWSEQFF. CDR3 in DNA: TGTGCCAGCAGTTCCATAGCGGGAGGTTGGAGCGAGCAGTTCTTC.

This clone has only a few counts. The chain has TRBV23-1 and TRBJ2-1; TRBD1 agrees at 9 bases. TRBV23-1 is filed as an ORF, its function uncertain. The ends lost 8 bases at V and 8 bases at J; junction bases unmatched: 10. The CDR3 length is 14 residues. The CDR3 here is CASGADRGRDEQFF. The CDR3 coding sequence is TGCGCCAGCGGAGCTGACAGGGGGAGGGATGAGCAGTTCTTC.

This clone showed up just a few times. The chain couples TRBV29-1 to TRBJ2-5; 8 bases are a match to TRBD2. J was trimmed by 5 bases and V by 7 bases; bases with no gene match: 12. There are 14 residues in the CDR3. The germline V gene encodes CDR1 SQVTM and CDR2 ANQGSEA. CDR3 in DNA: TGCAGCGCGCCCGGGACACCGGGAGGGGAGACCCAGTACTTC. Protein product: CSAPGTPGGETQYF.

The rearrangement uses TRBV7-9 and TRBJ1-2; D remains ambiguous. Germline V CDR1 and CDR2: SEHNR, FQNEAQ (reference sequence). This CDR3 region has 15 residues. V was trimmed by 5 bases and J by 1 base, leaving 14 bases between them. The CDR3 protein is CASSPRGVDNYGYTF. The CDR3 DNA reads TGTGCCAGCAGCCCCCGAGGAGTAGATAACTATGGCTACACCTTC.

This clone was observed a few times. V usage is TRBV7-3 and J usage is TRBJ2-3, with 10 bases matching TRBD2. CDR1 SGHTA and CDR2 FQGTGA come from the germline V gene. This CDR3 comprises 19 residues. V shed 2 bases, J shed 2 bases, and the junction held 13 bases outside the gene matches. This CDR3 is CASSLSRRGSGGATDTQYF. DNA of the CDR3: TGTGCCAGCAGCTTATCCCGCCGGGGAAGCGGGGGGGCCACAGATACGCAGTATTTT.